This is a list of T cell receptor beta chains from one sample in a study of T cell repertoires in cytomegalovirus infection. TCRdb reprocessed the reads via MiXCR and lists one record per CDR3 protein. The sample records some 590,000 distinct CDR3 sequences, over 35% being singletons. No antigens are known for them. Material: cultured PBMCs, obtained from culture after CMV antigen stimulation. These receptors all stem from a human donor in good health (CMV status not recorded). Some clones in this sample may be carry-over from other donors' samples. Both conserved end residues are part of each CDR3. Fields, in order: V gene, clone size, J gene, D gene, CDR3 protein, CDR3 DNA. D genes are given only for firm matches. Where a row states a size, it is once, few, many or the class of an expanded clone; other rows omit it.

>TRBV7-4|-|TRBJ1-2|TRBD1
CASSFGQGARDYGYTF
TGTGCCAGCAGCTTTGGTCAGGGGGCGCGCGACTATGGCTACACCTTC
>TRBV29-1|-|TRBJ2-2|-
CSVEDRLNTGELFF
TGCAGCGTTGAGGATAGGCTAAACACCGGGGAGCTGTTTTTT
>TRBV7-2|-|TRBJ2-2|-
CASSLKGVPNTGELFF
TGTGCCAGCAGCTTAAAGGGGGTCCCGAACACCGGGGAGCTGTTTTTT
>TRBV7-2|-|TRBJ2-7|TRBD2
CASRLSLSGVGEQYF
TGTGCCAGCAGATTATCACTAAGCGGGGTGGGGGAGCAGTACTTC
>TRBV20-1|-|TRBJ2-3|TRBD2
CSARGLAGASTDTQYF
TGCAGTGCTAGAGGGCTAGCGGGAGCGAGCACAGATACGCAGTATTTT
>TRBV4-2|-|TRBJ2-1|TRBD2
CASSQESVRLAGWEQFF
TGTGCCAGCAGCCAAGAGTCAGTTCGACTAGCGGGGTGGGAGCAGTTCTTC
>TRBV20-1|-|TRBJ2-1|TRBD2
CSAAGFYNEQFF
TGCAGTGCAGCGGGGTTCTACAATGAGCAGTTCTTC
>TRBV4-1|-|TRBJ2-1|-
CASSQPGAPPGSYNEQFF
TGCGCCAGCAGCCAACCCGGGGCGCCCCCAGGGTCCTACAATGAGCAGTTCTTC
>TRBV6-1|-|TRBJ2-5|TRBD1
CARPRTGRETQYF
TGTGCCAGACCCCGGACAGGACGAGAGACCCAGTACTTC
>TRBV15|few|TRBJ2-1|-
CATSREPASRDEQFF
TGTGCCACCAGCAGAGAACCAGCGAGCAGGGATGAGCAGTTCTTC
>TRBV18|-|TRBJ2-1|-
CASSPLKQGHEQFF
TGTGCCAGCTCACCCCTTAAACAGGGCCATGAGCAGTTCTTC
>TRBV7-6|-|TRBJ2-2|TRBD2
CASSRRGGLDTGELFF
TGTGCCAGCAGCCGCCGCGGGGGGCTGGACACCGGGGAGCTGTTTTTT
>TRBV7-2|-|TRBJ2-2|-
CASSYGRTNEELFF
TGTGCCAGCAGCTACGGACGGACCAATGAGGAGCTGTTTTTT
>TRBV11-2|-|TRBJ2-7|-
CASRPPTGLYEQYF
TGTGCCAGCAGACCACCCACAGGCCTATACGAGCAGTACTTC
>TRBV10-3|-|TRBJ1-2|TRBD1
CAISERGGNPNYGYTF
TGTGCCATCAGTGAGCGAGGGGGCAACCCCAACTATGGCTACACCTTC
>TRBV7-2|-|TRBJ2-1|-
CASSLDGGEQFF
TGTGCCAGCAGCTTAGACGGGGGTGAGCAGTTCTTC
>TRBV10-3|-|TRBJ2-2|TRBD1
CAISYDRDTGELFF
TGTGCCATCAGTTATGACAGGGACACCGGGGAGCTGTTTTTT
>TRBV28|-|TRBJ1-1|-
CASTPPREMNTEAFF
TGTGCCAGCACTCCCCCTAGGGAAATGAACACTGAAGCTTTCTTT
>TRBV24-1|-|TRBJ2-1|-
CATSDSDEQFF
TGTGCCACCAGTGACTCTGATGAGCAGTTCTTC
>TRBV6-1|-|TRBJ1-4|-
CASSDFSNEKLFF
TGTGCCAGCAGTGACTTCTCAAATGAAAAACTGTTTTTT
>TRBV7-2|-|TRBJ1-2|-
CASSPHADYGYTF
TGTGCCAGCAGCCCTCACGCTGACTATGGCTACACCTTC
>TRBV12-3/TRBV12-4|-|TRBJ2-3|TRBD2
CASGPSGGGTDTQYF
TGTGCCAGCGGCCCGAGCGGGGGGGGCACAGATACGCAGTATTTT
>TRBV6-1|-|TRBJ2-5|-
CASSPRIGGETQYF
TGTGCCAGCAGCCCCCGGATAGGCGGAGAGACCCAGTACTTC
>TRBV20-1|-|TRBJ1-3|-
CSASGLMDGNTIYF
TGCAGTGCTAGTGGCCTGATGGACGGAAACACCATATATTTT
>TRBV20-1|-|TRBJ2-5|-
CSAVRDWETQYF
TGCAGTGCCGTCCGGGACTGGGAGACCCAGTACTTC
>TRBV6-2/TRBV6-3|-|TRBJ2-1|TRBD2
CASILAGTYNEQFF
TGTGCCAGCATTCTAGCGGGGACCTACAATGAGCAGTTCTTC
>TRBV7-2|few|TRBJ2-5|TRBD2
CASSFGLAKETQYF
TGTGCCAGCAGCTTTGGACTAGCGAAAGAGACCCAGTACTTC
>TRBV7-8|many|TRBJ2-5|TRBD2
CASSNPSREGMGETQYF
TGTGCCAGCAGCAACCCTTCGCGGGAGGGTATGGGAGAGACCCAGTACTTC
>TRBV25-1|few|TRBJ1-5|-
CASSEDTANQPQHF
TGTGCCAGCAGTGAAGACACGGCTAATCAGCCCCAGCATTTT
>TRBV6-1|-|TRBJ2-7|-
CASLSGRAAYEQYF
TGTGCCAGCCTCTCAGGACGGGCGGCCTACGAGCAGTACTTC
>TRBV12-3/TRBV12-4|once|TRBJ2-5|-
CASSRQSTQETQYF
TGTGCCAGCAGTCGGCAATCTACACAAGAGACCCAGTACTTC
>TRBV20-1|-|TRBJ2-3|-
CSASTASGDTQYF
TGCAGTGCTAGTACAGCCTCCGGAGATACGCAGTATTTT
>TRBV12-3/TRBV12-4|few|TRBJ2-7|-
CASSRDAYEQYF
TGTGCCAGCAGTCGGGACGCCTACGAGCAGTACTTC
>TRBV19|many|TRBJ1-5|-
CASSMGRDQPQHF
TGTGCCAGTAGTATGGGCAGGGATCAGCCCCAGCATTTT
>TRBV5-3|once|TRBJ2-5|TRBD2
CASSLALAGVQETQYF
TGTGCCAGCAGCTTGGCCCTAGCGGGAGTTCAAGAGACCCAGTACTTC
>TRBV19|few|TRBJ2-1|-
CASTLTPSSYNEQFF
TGTGCCAGTACCCTGACACCGTCCTCCTACAATGAGCAGTTCTTC
>TRBV6-2/TRBV6-3|many|TRBJ1-5|TRBD1
CASRRQGGNQPQHF
TGTGCCAGCCGGCGACAGGGGGGCAATCAGCCCCAGCATTTT
>TRBV7-2|few|TRBJ2-7|TRBD2
CASSQRLSGGDSYEQYF
TGTGCCAGCAGCCAGCGACTTAGCGGGGGGGACTCCTACGAGCAGTACTTC
>TRBV5-5|-|TRBJ2-7|-
CASSLVQGVTEQYF
TGTGCCAGCAGCTTGGTACAGGGAGTGACCGAGCAGTACTTC
>TRBV7-2|few|TRBJ2-5|TRBD2
CASSLVAGGPPETQYF
TGTGCCAGCAGCTTGGTAGCGGGGGGGCCCCCGGAGACCCAGTACTTC
>TRBV14|once|TRBJ2-7|TRBD1
CASSQAEGARNEQYF
TGTGCCAGCAGCCAAGCCGAGGGGGCAAGGAACGAGCAGTACTTC
>TRBV7-6|-|TRBJ2-5|-
CASSLVGGVIQETQYF
TGTGCCAGCAGCTTAGTAGGAGGGGTTATCCAAGAGACCCAGTACTTC
>TRBV18|-|TRBJ1-5|-
CASSPESDEPQHF
TGTGCCAGCTCACCAGAGTCAGACGAGCCCCAGCATTTT
>TRBV7-7|-|TRBJ1-3|-
CASSRDPGRGNTIYF
TGTGCCAGCAGTCGTGACCCGGGAAGGGGAAACACCATATATTTT
>TRBV6-1|-|TRBJ1-5|-
CASRTQPIYSNQPQHF
TGTGCCAGCAGGACCCAGCCGATTTATAGCAATCAGCCCCAGCATTTT
>TRBV3-1|-|TRBJ2-1|-
CASSQVSTGEQFF
TGTGCCAGCAGCCAAGTATCCACCGGTGAGCAGTTCTTC
>TRBV19|-|TRBJ2-2|-
CASSIRGTGELFF
TGTGCCAGTAGTATACGTGGCACCGGGGAGCTGTTTTTT
>TRBV7-8|-|TRBJ2-5|-
CASSFLGPETQYF
TGTGCCAGCAGCTTTCTCGGCCCAGAGACCCAGTACTTC
>TRBV6-8|-|TRBJ2-2|-
CANQYTGELFF
TGTGCCAACCAATACACCGGGGAGCTGTTTTTT
>TRBV7-9|few|TRBJ2-3|-
CASSYSRGTVLDTQYF
TGTGCCAGCAGCTACTCCCGCGGGACAGTACTCGATACGCAGTATTTT
>TRBV7-2|many|TRBJ1-1|TRBD1
CASSLGARGTTEAFF
TGTGCCAGCAGCTTAGGCGCCAGGGGGACCACTGAAGCTTTCTTT
>TRBV7-6|few|TRBJ1-4|-
CASSLMGGTNEKLFF
TGTGCCAGCAGCTTAATGGGCGGAACTAATGAAAAACTGTTTTTT
>TRBV7-9|-|TRBJ2-1|-
CASSLDPLASYNEQFF
TGTGCCAGCAGCTTAGACCCCCTCGCTAGTTACAATGAGCAGTTCTTC